These T cell receptor beta chains were read from a single sample in a study of T cell responses to AZD1222 COVID-19 vaccine. Method: immunoSEQ multiplex PCR; TCRdb's copy keeps in-frame clones and lacks some. The sample yields roughly 150,000 clones, 75% to 95% seen once. The sequencing here drew on peripheral blood, taken on day 0 of AZD1222 vaccination. The receptors were sampled from an adult in good health. The CDR3 runs from the conserved cysteine through the conserved F or W. D genes are given only for firm matches. Expanded clones are given a class, and other clones once, few, many or no size at all.

>TRBV5-1|.|TRBD2|TRBJ2-5
CASSPSGGSGSPETQYF
TGCGCCAGCAGCCCTTCGGGGGGTAGCGGGAGCCCAGAGACCCAGTACTTC
>TRBV5-5|.|TRBD1|TRBJ1-2
CASSAGDRLGYNYGYTF
TGTGCCAGCAGCGCCGGGGACAGGCTCGGGTATAACTATGGCTACACCTTC
>TRBV5-4|.|TRBD2|TRBJ2-2
CASSSGLALDTGELFF
TGTGCCAGCAGCTCGGGACTAGCCTTAGATACCGGGGAGCTGTTTTTT
>TRBV28|.|.|TRBJ1-4
CASSLLGGGMRRLFF
TGTGCCAGCAGTTTACTAGGGGGGGGAATGAGGAGACTGTTTTTT
>TRBV11-2|.|.|TRBJ1-3
CASSLGKAGNTIYF
TGTGCCAGCAGCTTAGGAAAGGCTGGAAACACCATATATTTT
>TRBV28|.|.|TRBJ1-1
CASSRHPGLTEAFF
TGTGCCAGCAGTCGCCACCCAGGGCTTACTGAAGCTTTCTTT
>TRBV5-6|.|TRBD1|TRBJ1-2
CASSFRDRSLLYGYTF
TGTGCCAGCAGCTTCCGGGACAGGTCCCTTCTCTATGGCTACACCTTC
>TRBV18|.|.|TRBJ1-2
CASSPRVDSPYGYTF
TGTGCCAGCTCACCACGAGTGGACAGTCCCTATGGCTACACCTTC
>TRBV6-5|.|.|TRBJ2-7
CASSYSKVWSSYEQYF
TGTGCCAGCAGTTACTCGAAAGTCTGGAGCTCCTACGAGCAGTACTTC
>TRBV6-5|once|.|TRBJ2-7
CASSYDEASIYEQYF
TGTGCCAGCAGTTACGACGAGGCTAGCATCTACGAGCAGTACTTC
>TRBV4-1|.|TRBD1|TRBJ1-1
CASSQVPTGTAGYTEAFF
TGCGCCAGCAGCCAAGTACCGACAGGGACGGCGGGGTACACTGAAGCTTTCTTT
>TRBV25-1|.|.|TRBJ2-2
CASRGDTGELFF
TGTGCCAGCAGGGGCGACACCGGGGAGCTGTTTTTT
>TRBV4-2|.|TRBD2|TRBJ2-3
CASSQTSGSPDTQYF
TGTGCCAGCAGCCAAACTAGCGGGAGCCCAGATACGCAGTATTTT
>TRBV13|.|TRBD1|TRBJ2-7
CASSTRQGPHVSYEQYF
TGTGCCAGCAGCACCCGACAGGGCCCGCACGTCTCCTACGAGCAGTACTTC
>TRBV11-2|.|.|TRBJ1-5
CASSLAINQPQHF
TGTGCCAGCAGCTTAGCCATCAATCAGCCCCAGCATTTT
>TRBV6-4|.|.|TRBJ2-1
CASSQRAGGYNEQFF
TGTGCCAGCAGTCAAAGGGCCGGGGGCTACAATGAGCAGTTCTTC
>TRBV30|.|.|TRBJ1-5
CAWSVRGRGSNQPQHF
TGTGCCTGGAGTGTAAGAGGGCGGGGCAGCAATCAGCCCCAGCATTTT
>TRBV29-1|.|TRBD1|TRBJ1-2
CSVDDRGAYGYTF
TGCAGCGTTGATGACAGGGGCGCATACGGCTACACCTTC
>TRBV11-3|.|.|TRBJ1-1
CASSLDGTAKAFF
TGTGCCAGCAGCTTAGACGGTACAGCGAAAGCTTTCTTT
>TRBV6-5|.|.|TRBJ1-4
CASSYREGGKLFF
TGTGCCAGCAGTTACCGGGAAGGGGGGAAACTGTTTTTT
>TRBV25-1|once|.|TRBJ1-1
CASSETTVSNTEAFF
TGTGCCAGCAGTGAAACGACAGTCTCGAACACTGAAGCTTTCTTT
>TRBV6-2/TRBV6-3|.|TRBD1|TRBJ1-1
CASSYSQGVRTEAFF
TGTGCCAGCAGTTACTCACAGGGGGTAAGGACTGAAGCTTTCTTT
>TRBV29-1|.|.|TRBJ1-4
CSVETGIGEGNEKLFF
TGCAGCGTTGAAACAGGGATAGGAGAGGGTAATGAAAAACTGTTTTTT
>TRBV28|.|.|TRBJ1-2
CASSILLNYGYTF
TGTGCCAGCAGTATCCTCTTAAACTATGGCTACACCTTC
>TRBV18|.|.|TRBJ1-3
CASSPPYGGQTGNTIYF
TGTGCCAGCTCACCACCGTACGGGGGTCAGACTGGAAACACCATATATTTT
>TRBV6-5|.|.|TRBJ1-5
CASSRNENQPQHF
TGTGCCAGCAGCCGGAACGAGAATCAGCCCCAGCATTTT
>TRBV9|medium-sized|.|TRBJ2-1
CASSPLPGVANEQFF
TGTGCCAGCAGCCCCCTACCGGGAGTGGCAAATGAGCAGTTCTTC
>TRBV6-5|.|.|TRBJ1-1
CASSYIGDTEAFF
TGTGCCAGCAGTTACATCGGGGACACTGAAGCTTTCTTT
>TRBV5-6|.|.|TRBJ2-5
CASSLPINRSQETQYF
TGTGCCAGCAGCTTGCCTATCAACAGGTCCCAAGAGACCCAGTACTTC
>TRBV7-2|.|.|TRBJ2-7
CASSLGAGYEQYF
TGTGCCAGCAGCTTAGGGGCAGGCTACGAGCAGTACTTC
>TRBV5-4|.|.|TRBJ2-7
CASSLARVPYEQYF
TGTGCCAGCAGCTTGGCCAGGGTCCCCTACGAGCAGTACTTC
>TRBV7-2|.|.|TRBJ2-1
CASSLVGDVDEQFF
TGTGCCAGCAGCTTAGTCGGGGATGTTGATGAGCAGTTCTTC
>TRBV7-9|.|.|TRBJ2-2
CASSLVRRTGELFF
TGTGCCAGCAGCTTAGTACGCAGGACCGGGGAGCTGTTTTTT
>TRBV28|.|.|TRBJ2-7
CASSFEGRYEQYF
TGTGCCAGCAGTTTTGAGGGGAGGTACGAGCAGTACTTC
>TRBV28|.|TRBD2|TRBJ2-7
CASRESGSGEQYF
TGTGCCAGCAGAGAGAGCGGGAGTGGCGAGCAGTACTTC
>TRBV18|.|TRBD2|TRBJ2-3
CASSPKGLAGGRTDTQYF
TGTGCCAGCTCACCAAAGGGACTAGCGGGAGGAAGAACAGATACGCAGTATTTT
>TRBV6-6|.|TRBD2|TRBJ2-1
CASSQLIAGSYNEQFF
TGTGCCAGCAGTCAACTCATAGCGGGATCGTACAATGAGCAGTTCTTC
>TRBV7-8|.|.|TRBJ2-1
CASSLAGGGFSYNEQFF
TGTGCCAGCAGCTTAGCGGGAGGAGGTTTCTCCTACAATGAGCAGTTCTTC
>TRBV6-2/TRBV6-3|.|.|TRBJ2-7
CASSYGLSGTAISYEQYF
TGTGCCAGCAGTTACGGTTTAAGTGGGACCGCAATATCCTACGAGCAGTACTTC
>TRBV28|.|.|TRBJ2-7
CASSPRGYEQYF
TGTGCCAGCAGCCCCCGGGGATACGAGCAGTACTTC
>TRBV28|.|TRBD1|TRBJ2-2
CASSLLVRTGPTGELFF
TGTGCCAGCAGTTTACTGGTCAGGACAGGGCCCACCGGGGAGCTGTTTTTT
>TRBV18|.|TRBD1|TRBJ2-2
CASSPNTGAVNTGELFF
TGTGCCAGCTCACCAAATACAGGGGCGGTGAACACCGGGGAGCTGTTTTTT
>TRBV6-1|.|TRBD1|TRBJ1-1
CASSERPATGLGGAFF
TGTGCCAGCAGTGAACGCCCTGCGACAGGGCTCGGGGGAGCTTTCTTT
>TRBV6-5|.|TRBD1|TRBJ1-2
CASRNRGLGYTF
TGTGCCAGCAGGAACAGGGGGCTTGGCTACACCTTC
>TRBV28|.|TRBD1|TRBJ1-6
CASRNGQGDNSPLHF
TGTGCCAGCAGGAATGGACAGGGCGATAATTCACCCCTCCACTTT
>TRBV2|.|TRBD1|TRBJ1-4
CASKRDRGRRDEKLFF
TGTGCCAGCAAAAGGGACAGGGGGCGCAGGGATGAAAAACTGTTTTTT
>TRBV24-1|once|.|TRBJ2-2
CATRGRGNTGELFF
TGTGCCACCAGGGGACGTGGGAACACCGGGGAGCTGTTTTTT
>TRBV28|.|.|TRBJ1-6
CASRSRVLGNSPLHF
TGTGCCAGCAGATCCAGGGTGCTGGGTAATTCACCCCTCCACTTT
>TRBV6-5|.|.|TRBJ2-7
CASTRGGSYEQYF
TGTGCCAGCACCAGGGGTGGCTCCTACGAGCAGTACTTC
>TRBV5-4|.|TRBD2|TRBJ2-2
CASSLALLAGRQNTGELFF
TGTGCCAGCAGCTTGGCCTTACTAGCGGGACGCCAGAACACCGGGGAGCTGTTTTTT
>TRBV6-5|once|TRBD1|TRBJ1-2
CASSFGQGANYGYTF
TGTGCCAGCAGTTTTGGACAGGGCGCTAACTATGGCTACACCTTC
>TRBV7-9|.|TRBD1|TRBJ2-5
CASSGTGDVQETQYF
TGTGCCAGCAGCGGGACAGGAGACGTTCAAGAGACCCAGTACTTC
>TRBV14|.|.|TRBJ1-2
CASSQLWWLGYTF
TGTGCCAGCAGCCAACTATGGTGGCTTGGCTACACCTTC